These T cell receptor beta chains were read from a single sample in a study of OX40 agonist ivuxolimab in advanced cancers. Profiling relied on immunoSEQ multiplex PCR, and the TCRdb table lists in-frame clones only, not all of them. The table has roughly 67,000 clones, about 82% seen once. The sequenced sample was CD4+ or CD8+ T cells sorted from blood, obtained in a trial of the OX40 agonist ivuxolimab. The receptors come from an adult with an advanced solid tumor such as melanoma, head and neck, liver or kidney cancer. The conserved cysteine and the conserved F or W are not part of the CDR3 here. Fields, in order: V gene, CDR3 length, CDR3 protein.

TRBV28,11,ASSSGGSEKLF
TRBV4-3,12,ASSAQGLNTEAF
TRBV2,11,ASTGTQGTEAF
TRBV28,12,ASSSPGGLETQY
TRBV5-1,13,ASSPDSGGGNTIY
TRBV9,14,ASSVREGTDNYGYT
TRBV28,14,ASSPHTDSPGAEQY
TRBV11-3,10,ASRGEQETQY
TRBV29-1,11,SGTQGVETEAF
TRBV6-5,12,ASRTPGGEETQY
TRBV6-5,11,ASSYGPNTEAF
TRBV13,14,ASSLGRTSGRGEQF
TRBV7-2,13,ASSAIGGNDQPQH
TRBV6-5,9,ASRLDREQF
TRBV19,12,ASTPGPFEETQY
TRBV2,8,ASGDRGEY
TRBV5-1,13,ASSRTSGDSYEQY
TRBV2,13,ASSEAGSRGEKLF
TRBV30,11,AWRRDGSYEQY
TRBV7-2,13,ASSLEMGQHYGYT
TRBV5-1,11,ASSSQGGYTQY
TRBV18,12,ASSPPSRGGGYT
TRBV30,11,AWSVGSPSEAF
TRBV10-3,10,AIKASGNTIY
TRBV7-9,13,ASSLGQGGNSPLH
TRBV27,11,ASSALGGTGYT
TRBV7-6,11,ASSLVIGDEQF
TRBV18,13,ASSSSDREGQPQH
TRBV5-1,12,ASSLNQGAGELF
TRBV9,12,ASSPSGSLNEQF
TRBV30,11,AWSRQGGYEQY
TRBV7-2,11,ASSLNFNSPLH
TRBV6-6,12,ASSRAVKESPLH
TRBV19,13,ASSSGFGANEKLF
TRBV4-2,16,ASSPGQGADATNEKLF
TRBV28,13,ASSLLAGGQETQY
TRBV28,10,ASSRQGPEAF
TRBV7-2,16,ASSLAPELAGARETQY
TRBV5-1,16,ASSLGSGTGGAYETQY
TRBV5-1,16,ASSLEKRGAEETDTQY